Shown below are 6 T cell receptor beta chains from a single sample sequenced in a study of cytomegalovirus exposure and HLA in healthy donors. The table came from immunoSEQ multiplex PCR; TCRdb's copy has only in-frame clones and leaves some out. The data hold more than 250,000 clones, with about nine tenths observed a single time. The sequenced sample was PBMCs. These receptors were collected from a woman between 18 and 29 years old in good health and CMV-seronegative.

The rearrangement joins TRBV7-9 to TRBJ2-3, with 13 nucleotides matching TRBD2. This CDR3 has 16 amino acids. The junction had 4 bases not matched to a gene; V was cut back by 1 base and J by 6 bases. CDR1 and CDR2 (germline): SEHNR, FQNEAQ (reference sequence). The CDR3 bases are TGTGCCAGCAGCTTAGGACTAGCGGGAGGAGGGGATACGCAGTATTTT. Translating gives CASSLGLAGGGDTQYF.

CDR3 protein: CATGSPARANEQFF. For the CDR3, the DNA is TGTGCCACAGGATCGCCGGCCAGGGCCAATGAGCAGTTCTTC. This chain connects TRBV27 to TRBJ2-1; weak D call: TRBD1 (5 bases). V was cut by 10 bases and J by 6 bases, with 19 bases left in between. CDR3 length: 14 residues. Germline V CDR1 and CDR2: MNHEY, SMNVEV (reference sequence).

The chain has TRBV4-1 and TRBJ2-4, with D maybe TRBD1 (5 bases). The CDR3 extends over 16 amino acids. Trimming removed 1 base from V and 6 bases from J, with 16 bases in between. The germline V gene has CDR1 MGHRA and CDR2 YSYEKL. CDR3 region: CASSQGFGKGPNIQYF. The CDR3 nucleotides read TGCGCCAGCAGCCAAGGATTTGGAAAGGGGCCAAACATTCAGTACTTC.

The chain has TRBV10-3 and TRBJ2-1; D might be TRBD2 (5 bases). CDR1 and CDR2 (germline): ENHRY, SYGVKD. Trimming cost V 6 bases and J 2 bases, with 8 bases left between them. This CDR3 region has 13 residues. The CDR3 region has the DNA TGTGCCATCAGAGCGGAACCCTACAATGAGCAGTTCTTC. Translated, it gives CAIRAEPYNEQFF.

The rearrangement joins TRBV9 to TRBJ2-1; D unclear. CDR1 is SGDLS and CDR2 is YYNGEE in the germline V gene. The CDR3 has 16 amino acids. The germline V and J ends were trimmed by 4 bases and 0 bases, with 14 bases remaining between them. CDR3: CASSPPDRGSYNEQFF. DNA of the CDR3: TGTGCCAGCAGCCCCCCTGACCGAGGCTCCTACAATGAGCAGTTCTTC.

The chain carries TRBV7-9 and TRBJ2-1, with TRBD1 matching over 8 bases. The CDR3 is 16 residues long. Germline V gene data show CDR1 as SEHNR and CDR2 as FQNEAQ (reference sequence). The trim removed 0 bases at V and 0 bases at J, leaving 1 base unmatched. The CDR3 spells CASSLAQGASYNEQFF. As DNA, the CDR3 is TGTGCCAGCAGCTTAGCGCAGGGGGCCTCCTACAATGAGCAGTTCTTC.